This T cell receptor beta chain was captured in a study of cytomegalovirus exposure and HLA in healthy donors. Researchers ran the PCR with 60 Vbeta and 13 Jbeta primers. The protocol was immunoSEQ multiplex PCR, while the TCRdb copy is restricted to in-frame clones and leaves out a portion. The sample records more than 140,000 clones, roughly 87% being singletons. Remarks on this clone: The antigen is unknown.

Healthy bone marrow donors made up the donors. Study-wide points: Fewer N-insertions than the roughly 670-donor mean were reportedly shown by an Asian-associated ancestry cluster in a later analysis. Immune exposure information available was restricted to CMV serostatus. HLA alleles showed associations with around 15,000 TCR beta sequences in a later analysis, at a 0.05 false discovery rate.

The CDR3 is 16 amino acids. Trimming pared 2 bases from V and 6 bases from J, leaving 16 bases between. Germline V gene data show CDR1 as SNHLY and CDR2 as FYNNEI. Sequencing input: PBMCs. The chain joins TRBV2 to TRBJ2-2; tentative D call: TRBD2 (6 bases). The receptor was isolated from a man aged 25-40 years in good health and CMV-seropositive. CDR3 nucleotides: TGTGCCAGCAGTGAATTTGGGTCTAGCGAGGCCGGGGAGCTGTTTTTT. Translation: CASSEFGSSEAGELFF.